This T cell receptor (beta chain) was recorded in a study of T cell changes during pregnancy in multiple sclerosis. Profiling relied on immunoSEQ multiplex PCR, and the TCRdb table lists in-frame clones only, not all of them. The data show over 50,000 clones, with roughly 93% seen just once and 1.5% to 2% held by the top ten. Germline V gene sequence: CDR1 KGHSH, CDR2 LQKENI. CDR3 length: 16 residues. V gave up 3 bases and J gave up 1 base; unmatched junction bases: 8. The receptor's source is a female donor with multiple sclerosis, enrolled in a pregnancy study. The chain recombines TRBV18 with TRBJ1-1; TRBD1 matches at 7 bases. Sequences were derived from peripheral blood, sampled in the second trimester of pregnancy. The DNA for the CDR3 is TGTGCCAGCTCACCGAAGGAGGGGACAGCGAACACTGAAGCTTTCTTT. The encoded protein is CASSPKEGTANTEAFF.